Listed below are T cell receptor beta chains from one sample, sequenced in a study of identical twins. TCRdb reanalysed the 5' RACE reads using MiXCR and keeps one entry per CDR3 protein. The sample yields approximately 530,000 distinct CDR3 sequences, 20% to 25% seen once. The data also belong to a second study, concerning yellow fever vaccine responses in identical twins.

Sequencing was performed on CD4+ T cells sorted from blood. The source is a woman aged 18-35 years in good health. The CDR3 runs from the conserved cysteine through the conserved F or W. Each record gives: D gene, V gene, J gene, clone size, CDR3 DNA, CDR3 protein. A D gene is named only where the DNA matches it firmly. Clone size is stated in some rows and not others, as once, few, many or a class when expanded.

TRBD2	TRBV20-1	TRBJ2-2	many	TGCAGTGCTATAGCGGGGAATCGTGACACCGGGGAGCTGTTTTTT	CSAIAGNRDTGELFF
-	TRBV10-3	TRBJ2-1	many	TGTGCCATCAGTGAGCCCGAGGACAGCTCCTACAATGAGCAGTTCTTC	CAISEPEDSSYNEQFF
TRBD1	TRBV6-1	TRBJ1-1	-	TGTGCCAGCCATTGGGACAGTCTCATGAACACTGAAGCTTTCTTT	CASHWDSLMNTEAFF
-	TRBV7-6	TRBJ2-3	few	TGTGCCAGCAGCCCCTTGTGGGGTCGTAAGGGGGGCACAGATACGCAGTATTTT	CASSPLWGRKGGTDTQYF
-	TRBV6-1	TRBJ1-1	-	TGTGCCAGCAGTGAGAAGGGACGGACGACTGAAGCTTTCTTT	CASSEKGRTTEAFF
-	TRBV2	TRBJ1-1	-	TGTGCCAGCACCGCGGACGCCAACACTGAAGCTTTCTTT	CASTADANTEAFF
-	TRBV5-1	TRBJ2-6	-	TGCGCCAGCAATCTAAACGGCGGGACAGCTTCTGGGGCCAACGTCCTGACTTTC	CASNLNGGTASGANVLTF
-	TRBV7-2	TRBJ1-1	-	TGTGCCAGCAGCCACGGGGGGTCAGTAAGCACTGAAGCTTTCTTT	CASSHGGSVSTEAFF
TRBD2	TRBV20-1	TRBJ2-5	-	TGCAGTGCTGTTGGGACTAGCGGGGAGGCCCGGGAGACCCAGTACTTC	CSAVGTSGEARETQYF
TRBD1	TRBV10-2	TRBJ1-5	few	TGCGCCAGCAGGGAGGGACAGGGTAGCAATCAGCCCCAGCATTTT	CASREGQGSNQPQHF